The 32 T cell receptor beta chains below were found in one sample sequenced in a study of early T cells in non-severe SARS-CoV-2 infection. A single record per CDR3 protein comes from TCRdb applying MiXCR to the 5' RACE reads. Of some 91,000 distinct CDR3 sequences listed, roughly an eighth are singletons. The sample comprised whole blood. Source of these receptors: an adult who was a healthcare worker with PCR-confirmed SARS-CoV-2 infection or an uninfected control (not recorded which).

Ten or more counts support this clonotype. The chain recombines TRBV7-8 with TRBJ2-6; D is possibly TRBD1 or TRBD2 (5 bases each). Trimming shortened V by 7 bases and J by 4 bases, and 14 bases separated the two germline ends. CDR1 is SGHVS, CDR2 FQNEAQ, per germline. CDR3 length: 15 amino acids. The chain's CDR3 is CASIPRGYGANVLTF. The CDR3 bases are TGTGCCAGCATCCCTCGGGGCTACGGGGCCAACGTCCTGACTTTC.

This clonotype was recorded many times. The gene calls are TRBV14 and TRBJ2-7; D is possibly TRBD2 (5 bases). Germline CDR1 is SGHDN and CDR2 is FVKESK. Trimming left V 4 bases short and J 0 bases short, with 13 bases between. The CDR3 runs to 15 residues. The DNA for the CDR3 is TGTGCCAGCAGCCGTGGTGTGGGGAGCTCCTACGAGCAGTACTTC. It translates to CASSRGVGSSYEQYF. Complete variable domain (other parts from reference TRBV14 and TRBJ2-7): EAGVTQFPSHSVIEKGQTVTLRCDPISGHDNLYWYRRVMGKEIKFLLHFVKESKQDESGMPNNRFLAERTGGTYSTLKVQPAELEDSGVYFCASSRGVGSSYEQYFGPGTRLTVT.

This clonotype occurred a few times. One end of the junction does not line up with germline, which may come from a read error. V and J are TRBV29-1 and TRBJ2-7; 8 nucleotides match TRBD1. CDR3 size: 9 residues. Per germline, CDR1 SQVTM and CDR2 ANQGSEA. The DNA of the CDR3 is TGCAGCGTCGACAGGGGAAGGAACTTC. Protein: CSVDRGRNF.

This clonotype was counted only a few times. The chain uses TRBV2 and TRBJ1-5, with D tentatively TRBD1 (5 bases). CDR1 is SNHLY, CDR2 FYNNEI, per germline. This CDR3 region has 14 residues. V was shortened by 6 bases and J by 4 bases, with 13 bases between the two germline ends. DNA for the CDR3: TGTGCCAGCAGGCCTTCCCGACAGAATCAGCCCCAGCATTTT. Protein product: CASRPSRQNQPQHF.

This clonotype showed up many times. The V call is TRBV29-1, the J call TRBJ2-1, with D perhaps TRBD2 (7 bases). V was cut by 1 base and J by 5 bases, with 18 bases left in between. Germline V CDR1 and CDR2: SQVTM, ANQGSEA. There are 16 residues in the CDR3. CDR3 nucleotides: TGCAGCGTTGAAGGCAGTTCGGGGGGCCCCCACAATGAGCAGTTCTTC. This gives the protein CSVEGSSGGPHNEQFF.

This clonotype was detected many times. The chain uses TRBV6-2 or TRBV6-3 and TRBJ2-1; TRBD1 matches at 7 bases. Germline CDR1 MNHEY, CDR2 SVGEGT. Losses at the gene ends were 6 bases for V and 8 bases for J; bases not matched to a gene: 7. This CDR3 comprises 13 residues. CDR3 nucleotides: TGTGCCAGCAGAACGACAGGGATAGATGAGCAGTTCTTC. This gives the protein CASRTTGIDEQFF.

This clonotype showed up many times. This rearrangement joins TRBV3-1 to TRBJ1-6; D unclear. CDR1 and CDR2 (germline): LGHDT, YNNKEL (reference sequence). Trimming cost V 6 bases and J 6 bases, with 6 bases left between them. The CDR3 length is 12 residues. CDR3 coding DNA: TGTGCCAGCAGGACGGCTAATTCACCCCTCCACTTT. Its protein is CASRTANSPLHF.

The CDR3 DNA follows: TGTGCCACCAGCAGAGAGGACAGGGAATCGATATCTGAAGCTTTCTTT. Translating it yields CATSREDRESISEAFF. The rearrangement joins TRBV15 to TRBJ1-1; 8 positions agree with TRBD1. This CDR3 contains 16 residues. Germline-derived CDR1 and CDR2 are LNHNV and YYDKDF (reference sequence). J was trimmed by 6 bases and V by 0 bases; bases with no gene match: 9.

J is TRBJ2-7 and V is TRBV5-1, with 8 positions matching TRBD2. CDR1 SGHRS and CDR2 YFSETQ come from the germline V gene. V lost 0 bases to trimming and J lost 9 bases; unmatched junction nucleotides: 17. The CDR3 has 17 amino acids. DNA for the CDR3: TGCGCCAGCAGCTTGGGGTCCGTGCGTGCGGGGGGTACGAGGCAGTACTTC. It yields the protein CASSLGSVRAGGTRQYF.

V gene TRBV28 combines with J gene TRBJ2-5; the D gene is possibly TRBD2 (6 bases). The CDR3 runs 13 residues. Trimming removed 4 bases at V and 4 bases at J, with 10 bases between. Germline values: CDR1 MDHEN, CDR2 SYDVKM. CDR3 amino acids: CASSYRGLETQYF. Here the CDR3 DNA reads TGTGCCAGCAGTTACCGGGGACTAGAGACCCAGTACTTC.

The sample holds many counts of this clonotype. V gene TRBV18 combines with J gene TRBJ2-2; D is perhaps TRBD1 or TRBD2 (6 bases each). Per the germline V gene, CDR1 is KGHSH and CDR2 is LQKENI. Between the trimmed V and J ends, which lost 2 bases and 5 bases, there was a span of 12 bases. CDR3 length equals 15 residues. As DNA, the CDR3 is TGTGCCAGCTCACCAACGGGGGCAGGAACCGGGGAGCTGTTTTTT. The encoded protein is CASSPTGAGTGELFF.

In this sample, this clonotype turned up a few times. V usage is TRBV18 and J usage is TRBJ2-5; D might be TRBD1 or TRBD2, each matching 6 bases. The V and J ends lost 3 bases and 3 bases respectively, with 23 bases between them. The CDR3 runs 18 residues. Germline lookup yields CDR1 KGHSH and CDR2 LQKENI. CDR3 loop: CASSPPNRGHKVEETQYF. The CDR3 DNA reads as TGTGCCAGCTCACCCCCGAATCGGGGGCATAAGGTAGAAGAGACCCAGTACTTC.

This clonotype was seen only a few times. The CDR3 DNA reads TGTGCCAGTAGGGACGTGGGAGGGCCCACAGATACGCAGTATTTT. This sequence encodes CASRDVGGPTDTQYF. This chain connects TRBV19 to TRBJ2-3, with TRBD2 identical over 7 bases. The CDR3 spans 15 residues. The germline V gene encodes CDR1 LNHDA and CDR2 SQIVND (reference sequence). The trim removed 6 bases at V and 2 bases at J, leaving 8 bases unmatched.

This clonotype was seen ten or more times. V and J are TRBV2 and TRBJ2-3; the D gene is possibly TRBD1 (6 bases). This CDR3 has 13 residues. V was pared by 4 bases and J by 3 bases, with 8 bases between. Looked up from germline, CDR1 is SNHLY and CDR2 is FYNNEI. Written as DNA, the CDR3 is TGTGCCAGCAGTGTACAGGGAACAGATACGCAGTATTTT. This codes for CASSVQGTDTQYF.

This clonotype was picked up a small number of times. The chain joins TRBV27 to TRBJ2-7; 11 bases are shared with TRBD2. The CDR3 extends over 14 amino acids. With V trimmed by 0 bases and J by 6 bases, 1 base remained unmatched. Germline V CDR1 and CDR2: MNHEY, SMNVEV (reference sequence). CDR3 in amino acids: CASSLSTSGAEQYF. The CDR3 DNA reads TGTGCCAGCAGTTTATCGACTAGCGGGGCCGAGCAGTACTTC.

There are many counts of this clonotype. The chain combines TRBV6-5 with TRBJ1-1, with 7 bases lining up with TRBD1. This CDR3 has 13 residues. In germline, CDR1 is MNHEY, CDR2 SVGAGI. Trimming removed 8 bases from V and 5 bases from J; junction bases left unmatched: 8. CDR3 protein: CASGRGPGTEAFF. CDR3 bases: TGTGCCAGCGGGAGGGGGCCGGGAACTGAAGCTTTCTTT.

This clonotype was detected a few times. This rearrangement joins TRBV20-1 to TRBJ2-3; D is perhaps TRBD1 (6 bases). Germline CDR1 reads DFQATT; CDR2 reads SNEGSKA (reference sequence). The CDR3 is made up of 15 amino acids. V was pared by 3 bases and J by 0 bases, with 13 bases between. The CDR3 is CSASLPGHSTDTQYF. The DNA for the CDR3 is TGCAGTGCTAGCTTGCCGGGACATAGCACAGATACGCAGTATTTT.

The chain uses TRBV10-3 and TRBJ2-7, with TRBD1 identical over 9 bases. After removal of 2 bases from V and 4 bases from J, the junction contained 3 bases not matched to a gene. The CDR3 has 14 residues. CDR1 ENHRY and CDR2 SYGVKD come from the germline V gene. The CDR3 here is CAISEGTGKYEQYF. CDR3 sequence (DNA): TGTGCCATCAGTGAGGGGACAGGGAAGTACGAGCAGTACTTC.

This clonotype appeared many times. The J gene is TRBJ2-1, the V gene TRBV12-3 or TRBV12-4; 7 nucleotides match TRBD2. The CDR3 is 16 residues long. V shed 7 bases, J shed 2 bases, and the junction held 11 bases outside the gene matches. This CDR3 reads CASIFNSGVPYNEQFF. The DNA of the CDR3 is TGTGCCAGCATTTTCAACAGCGGGGTACCCTACAATGAGCAGTTCTTC.

The chain has TRBV29-1 and TRBJ2-7; D might be TRBD1 (5 bases). Germline V gene sequence: CDR1 SQVTM, CDR2 ANQGSEA. CDR3 size: 12 residues. V gave up 4 bases and J gave up 6 bases, with 13 bases separating them. CDR3 coding DNA: TGCAGCGTTGTCAAAGACAGTTCCGAGCAGTACTTC. Protein: CSVVKDSSEQYF.

The rearrangement joins TRBV11-2 to TRBJ2-5; 10 bases line up with TRBD2. Germline V gives CDR1 SGHAT, CDR2 FQNNGV. The V segment lost 6 bases and the J segment 9 bases; nucleotides outside the gene matches: 13. The CDR3 totals 15 residues. In DNA form, the CDR3 reads TGTGCCAGCAGTCTTGGACTAGCGGTTGAGAGGTCCCAGTACTTC. Translating gives CASSLGLAVERSQYF.

In regard to this clonotype: This clone may be a read error of a much larger clone one base away. The chain employs TRBV6-2 or TRBV6-3 and TRBJ2-3; TRBD1 or TRBD2 may be the D gene (6 bases each). Between the trimmed V and J ends, which lost 6 bases and 6 bases, there was a span of 16 bases. The germline V gene has CDR1 MNHEY and CDR2 SVGEGT. The CDR3 totals 14 residues. As DNA, the CDR3 is TGTGCCAGCAGAGGCAGGGGCGCGGGGGATACGCAGTATTTT. Translating it yields CASRGRGAGDTQYF.

This clonotype was detected many times. V and J are TRBV20-1 and TRBJ2-1; 9 bases are a match to TRBD1. CDR1 and CDR2 (germline): DFQATT, SNEGSKA (reference sequence). This CDR3 comprises 16 residues. The junction had 13 bases not matched to a gene; V was cut back by 3 bases and J by 7 bases. This chain's CDR3 is CSARGVPGQGFNEQFF. DNA of the CDR3: TGCAGTGCTAGGGGGGTTCCGGGACAGGGATTTAATGAGCAGTTCTTC.

Points on this clonotype: Given a much more abundant clone one base away, this may be a read error. This chain connects TRBV7-3 to TRBJ2-3; 8 bases agree with TRBD1. Germline CDR1 and CDR2: SGHTA and FQGTGA. V was clipped by 2 bases and J by 4 bases; unmatched bases: 5. CDR3 size: 15 residues. The CDR3 DNA sequence: TGTGCCAGCAGCTTATCAGGGGGCATCGCAGATACGCAGTATTTT. Translation gives CASSLSGGIADTQYF.

The genes are TRBV29-1 and TRBJ1-2, with a weak D call TRBD1 (5 bases). Germline CDR1 is SQVTM and CDR2 is ANQGSEA. The CDR3 extends over 12 amino acids. Trimming took 0 bases from V and 11 from J, leaving 13 bases between them. The DNA for the CDR3 is TGCAGCGTTGAAGACAGGGCCATGTCGTACACCTTC. Amino acid sequence: CSVEDRAMSYTF. The whole variable domain, filled in from reference TRBV29-1 and TRBJ1-2, reads SAVISQKPSRDICQRGTSLTIQCQVDSQVTMMFWYRQQPGQSLTLIATANQGSEATYESGFVIDKFPISRPNLTFSTLTVSNMSPEDSSIYLCSVEDRAMSYTFGSGTRLTVV.

J is TRBJ1-5 and V is TRBV12-3 or TRBV12-4; D is ambiguous. V shed 6 bases and J shed 0 bases, with 3 bases lying between them. The CDR3 runs 12 residues. The CDR3 loop is CASRNSNQPQHF. The CDR3 nucleotides read TGTGCCAGCAGGAATAGCAATCAGCCCCAGCATTTT.

This clonotype occurred many times. The J gene is TRBJ2-1, the V gene TRBV6-5; 11 bases match TRBD2. Germline CDR1 is MNHEY and CDR2 is SVGAGI. This CDR3 contains 16 residues. The junction had 11 bases not matched to a gene; V was cut back by 6 bases and J by 7 bases. The CDR3 nucleotides read TGTGCCAGCAGGGCTCGACTAGCGGGGCTGGGGAATGAGCAGTTCTTC. Its protein product is CASRARLAGLGNEQFF.

This clonotype was counted at least ten times. The chain combines TRBV6-2 or TRBV6-3 with TRBJ2-3; D is possibly TRBD1 (5 bases). Germline V gene data show CDR1 as MNHEY and CDR2 as SVGEGT. V lost 4 bases and J lost 2, with 13 bases in between. The CDR3 extends over 15 amino acids. The CDR3 here is CASSSRGQPTDTQYF. CDR3 in DNA: TGTGCCAGCAGTTCTCGAGGACAACCCACAGATACGCAGTATTTT.

This clonotype was observed at least ten times. The rearrangement uses TRBV24-1 and TRBJ2-1; no reliable D call. CDR3 length: 15 amino acids. Per the germline V gene, CDR1 is KGHDR and CDR2 is SFDVKD. Trimming removed 3 bases from V and 4 bases from J, with 12 bases in between. The CDR3 nucleotides are TGTGCCACCAGTGATCCGTCTAAGGGTTACAATGAGCAGTTCTTC. Translation: CATSDPSKGYNEQFF.

The table lists this clonotype with many counts. The chain couples TRBV6-5 to TRBJ2-5, with 14 bases fitting TRBD2. The CDR3 runs 15 residues. Germline V gene lookup returns CDR1 MNHEY and CDR2 SVGAGI. The V and J ends lost 0 bases and 7 bases, in that order; junction bases with no gene match: 1. The CDR3, as DNA: TGTGCCAGCAGTTACTCCGGGACTAGCGGGGGGACCCAGTACTTC. It is translated as CASSYSGTSGGTQYF.

This clonotype was observed at least ten times. This chain connects TRBV7-2 to TRBJ2-7; no definite D call. Between the trimmed V and J ends, which lost 2 bases and 2 bases, there was a span of 7 bases. CDR3 length: 13 residues. The germline CDR1 and CDR2 sequences are SGHTA and FQGNSA. CDR3: CASSLRRTYEQYF. The CDR3 bases are TGTGCCAGCAGCTTAAGACGGACCTACGAGCAGTACTTC.

The chain joins TRBV7-2 to TRBJ1-5, with TRBD1 matching over 10 bases. CDR1 SGHTA and CDR2 FQGNSA come from the germline V gene. Trimming removed 6 bases from V and 2 bases from J; junction bases left unmatched: 4. The CDR3 contains 15 residues. For the CDR3, the DNA is TGTGCCAGCAGTTTGACAGGGGGCGGCAATCAGCCCCAGCATTTT. Translated: CASSLTGGGNQPQHF.